Presented here are 9 T cell receptor beta chains from one specimen sequenced in a study of vaccination and CD4 T cells after COVID-19. Treatment of the sample: roughly 11-day PBMC culture with coronavirus spike peptide pools or control peptides (ViraFEST assay). These CD4+ T cells came from an unexposed donor, sampled before the COVID-19 pandemic (2011-2018). An Oncomine TCR Beta short-read assay was used to sequence the DNA from cultured CD4+ T cells. TCRdb used MiXCR to reprocess the PCR reads, holding one entry per CDR3 protein. The profile shows roughly 5,000 distinct CDR3 sequences, about three fifths of them singletons. For these receptors, no antigen is known. Sequenced: CD4+ T cells from blood, cultured in vitro. The receptors derive from a human donor in good health.

By frequency in the sample, this clonotype is large. The chain carries TRBV19 and TRBJ2-3; 10 nucleotides line up with TRBD2. V was pared by 8 bases and J by 2 bases, with 7 bases of the junction left unmatched. Germline-derived CDR1 and CDR2 are LNHDA and SQIVND (reference sequence). There are 15 residues in the CDR3. The CDR3 is CASSSLAGVTDTQYF. CDR3 sequence (DNA): TGTGCCAGTTCGTCGCTAGCGGGGGTCACAGATACGCAGTATTTT. The full variable domain, rest sourced from reference TRBV19 and TRBJ2-3, is DGGITQSPKYLFRKEGQNVTLSCEQNLNHDAMYWYRQDPGQGLRLIYYSQIVNDFQKGDIAEGYSVSREKKESFPLTVTSAQKNPTAFYLCASSSLAGVTDTQYFGPGTRLTVL.

This clonotype was observed a handful of times. The gene calls are TRBV6-1 and TRBJ1-2; no reliable D call. Looked up from germline, CDR1 is MNHNS and CDR2 is SASEGT. The ends were cut back, 8 bases at V and 8 bases at J, with 18 bases in the middle. This CDR3 is 13 amino acids long. CDR3 sequence reads: CASAGVGFLGYTF. DNA of the CDR3: TGTGCCAGCGCGGGAGTCGGGTTTCTCGGCTACACCTTC.

This clonotype is judged large. The rearrangement joins TRBV2 to TRBJ2-3, with D tentatively TRBD1 or TRBD2 (6 bases each). Trimming removed 10 bases from V and 5 bases from J, with 22 bases in between. CDR3 length: 15 amino acids. The germline V gene encodes CDR1 SNHLY and CDR2 FYNNEI. For the CDR3, the DNA is TGTGCCACCAGGCTGTACGGGGGCAGTGGAGATACGCAGTATTTT. As protein: CATRLYGGSGDTQYF.

The V and J genes are TRBV12-3 or TRBV12-4 and TRBJ2-7, with D unresolved. This CDR3 is 11 amino acids long. V was pared by 3 bases and J by 7 bases, with 7 bases between. Here the CDR3 reads CASSFRTEQYF. As DNA, the CDR3 is TGTGCCAGCAGTTTTCGAACGGAGCAGTACTTC.

The chain has TRBV6-1 and TRBJ1-1; D is perhaps TRBD1 (5 bases). Germline lookup yields CDR1 MNHNS and CDR2 SASEGT. With 1 base removed from V and 5 bases from J, the gap between germline ends came to 14 bases. The CDR3 has 15 residues. CDR3 nucleotides: TGTGCCAGCAGTGAAGAGGCGGGGGTTTGGACTGAAGCTTTCTTT. Its translation: CASSEEAGVWTEAFF.

This clonotype was recorded only once. The CDR3 DNA sequence: TGTGCCAGCAGAAGAGGGGCGGGGGGCGCGAACCTCTACGAGCAGTACTTC. This translates into CASRRGAGGANLYEQYF. The chain combines TRBV27 with TRBJ2-7; 8 bases are a match to TRBD2. Germline CDR1 MNHEY, CDR2 SMNVEV (reference sequence). CDR3 length: 17 amino acids. The V gene end was trimmed by 6 bases and the J gene end by 3 bases; junction bases not matched to a gene: 16.

Note on this clonotype: A junction end diverges from the germline sequence, so it may reflect a read error. CDR3 nucleotide sequence: TGTGCCAGCAGCGTATCGGCAGGGTATGGCCACACCTTC. Its protein is CASSVSAGYGHTF. The rearrangement links TRBV9 to TRBJ1-2; possible D gene TRBD1, 5 bases. The CDR3 contains 13 residues. Germline CDR1 reads SGDLS; CDR2 reads YYNGEE.

This clonotype was detected only a few times. The V call is TRBV6-2 or TRBV6-3, the J call TRBJ1-1, with unresolved D. This CDR3 has 15 residues. Trimming pared 8 bases from V and 1 base from J, leaving 17 bases between. CDR1 and CDR2 (germline): MNHEY, SVGEGT. The CDR3 bases are TGTGCCAGCCCTCGGGAGGCCGCCTCGAACACTGAAGCTTTCTTT. It codes for CASPREAASNTEAFF.

The chain joins TRBV27 to TRBJ1-1; D not resolved. The CDR3 extends over 15 amino acids. V was cut by 3 bases and J by 1 base, with 12 bases left in between. Germline V lookup: CDR1 MNHEY, CDR2 SMNVEV (reference sequence). Here the CDR3 reads CASSFSRHRNTEAFF. The CDR3 region has the DNA TGTGCCAGCAGTTTTAGTAGACACCGGAACACTGAAGCTTTCTTT.